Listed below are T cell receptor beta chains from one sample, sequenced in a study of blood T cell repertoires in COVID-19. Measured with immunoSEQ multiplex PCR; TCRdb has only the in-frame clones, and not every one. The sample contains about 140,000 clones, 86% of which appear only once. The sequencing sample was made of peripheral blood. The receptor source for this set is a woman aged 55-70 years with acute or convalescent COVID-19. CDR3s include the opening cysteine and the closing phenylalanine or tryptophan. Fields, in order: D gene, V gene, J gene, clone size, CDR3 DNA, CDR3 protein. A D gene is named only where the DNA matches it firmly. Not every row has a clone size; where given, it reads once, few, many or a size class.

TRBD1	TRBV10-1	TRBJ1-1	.	TGCGCCAGCAGTGAGTCCGGGACAGGGGGTGTAGCTTTCTTT	CASSESGTGGVAFF
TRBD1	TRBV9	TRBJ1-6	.	TGTGCCAGCAGCGAGGGGACAGGGAGGGCCTATAATTCACCCCTCCACTTT	CASSEGTGRAYNSPLHF
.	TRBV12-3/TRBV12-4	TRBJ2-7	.	TGTGCCAGCAGTCCCCCCGACAGCTACGAGCAGTACTTC	CASSPPDSYEQYF
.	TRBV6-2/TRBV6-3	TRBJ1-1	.	TGTGCCAGCAGTCTCTCTCAGGGCACTGAAGCTTTCTTT	CASSLSQGTEAFF
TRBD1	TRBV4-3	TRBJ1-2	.	TGCGCCAGCAGCCAGGACAGGGGCCCCTCCCTGTATGGCTACACCTTC	CASSQDRGPSLYGYTF
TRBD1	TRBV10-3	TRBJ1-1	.	TGTGCCATCAGTCGGGACAGGAACACTGAAGCTTTCTTT	CAISRDRNTEAFF
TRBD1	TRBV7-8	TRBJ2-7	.	TGTGCCAGCAGTTACAGGGGCAGTTCCTACGAGCAGTACTTC	CASSYRGSSYEQYF
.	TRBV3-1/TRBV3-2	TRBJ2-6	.	TGTGCCAGCAGCCAAGGGCAGTCTGGGGCCAACGTCCTGACTTTC	CASSQGQSGANVLTF
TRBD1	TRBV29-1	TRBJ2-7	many	TGCAGCGTTGAAGTCAGGGGGAATATGTACGAGCAGTACTTC	CSVEVRGNMYEQYF
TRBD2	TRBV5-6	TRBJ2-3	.	TGTGCCAGCAGCTTGGTCCTAGCGGGGGGAACAGATACGCAGTATTTT	CASSLVLAGGTDTQYF
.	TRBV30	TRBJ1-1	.	TGTGCCTGGAGTCCCACTTTGAACACTGAAGCTTTCTTT	CAWSPTLNTEAFF
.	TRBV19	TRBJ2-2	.	TGTGCCAGTAGTACACAGGGAAACACCGGGGAGCTGTTTTTT	CASSTQGNTGELFF
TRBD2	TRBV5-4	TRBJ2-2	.	TGTGCCAGCAGCTTGGAGTACGGGGGGGGCACCACCGGGGAGCTGTTTTTT	CASSLEYGGGTTGELFF
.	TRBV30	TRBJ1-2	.	TGTGCCTGGAGTTACGGGGGGGCAAACTATGGCTACACCTTC	CAWSYGGANYGYTF
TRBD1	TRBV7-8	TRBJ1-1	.	TGTGCCAGCAGCTCACCAGGGGGTAGGGGGAACACTGAAGCTTTCTTT	CASSSPGGRGNTEAFF
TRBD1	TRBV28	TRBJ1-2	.	TGTGCCAGCAGGGGGACAGCTAACTATGGCTACACCTTC	CASRGTANYGYTF
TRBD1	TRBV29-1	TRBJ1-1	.	TGCAGCGCCGTGGACAGGGGTTTTTACACTGAAGCTTTCTTT	CSAVDRGFYTEAFF
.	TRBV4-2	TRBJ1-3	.	TGTGCCAGCAGCCCACAGGTAGGGGACTCTGGAAACACCATATATTTT	CASSPQVGDSGNTIYF
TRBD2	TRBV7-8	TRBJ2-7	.	TGTGCCAGCAGCTCCAGACTAGCGGGGTCCTACGAGCAGTACTTC	CASSSRLAGSYEQYF
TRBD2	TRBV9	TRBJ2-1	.	TGTGCCAGCAGCACCAGAGATAGCGGGGGGACCGACAAGCAGTTCTTC	CASSTRDSGGTDKQFF
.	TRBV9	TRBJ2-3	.	TGTGCCAGCACTACCTCCCCTGGCACAGATACGCAGTATTTT	CASTTSPGTDTQYF
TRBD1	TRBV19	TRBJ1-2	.	TGTGCTTCGATGGGACAGGCGAGCTATGGCTACACCTTC	CASMGQASYGYTF
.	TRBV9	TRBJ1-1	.	TGTGCCAGCAGCGTAGGTCCTAGGGGCGCTGACACTGAAGCTTTCTTT	CASSVGPRGADTEAFF
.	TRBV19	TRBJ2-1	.	TGTGCAACGACTACCGACCATAGCTCCTACAATGAGCAGTTCTTC	CATTTDHSSYNEQFF
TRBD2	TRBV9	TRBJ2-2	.	TGTGCCAGCAGCGTAGTGGCGGGGGGCCAGCCCGGGGAGCTGTTTTTT	CASSVVAGGQPGELFF
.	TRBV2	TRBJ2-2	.	TGTGCCAGCAGTGAACAGTCAGGTTTCACCGGGGAGCTGTTTTTT	CASSEQSGFTGELFF
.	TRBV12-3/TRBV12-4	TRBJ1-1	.	TGTGCCAGCAGTTCCCAAGGGGGGGGGCGAGCTTTCTTT	CASSSQGGGRAFF
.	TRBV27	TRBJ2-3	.	TGTGCCAGCAGTATATCAGGGGATACAGATACGCAGTATTTT	CASSISGDTDTQYF
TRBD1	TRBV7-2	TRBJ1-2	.	TGTGCCAGCAGCGACCCCGGACAGGACCTTCTGGGCTACACCTTC	CASSDPGQDLLGYTF
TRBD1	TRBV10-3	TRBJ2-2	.	TGTGCCATCAGTGAAACAGGGGCGGACACCGGGGAGCTGTTTTTT	CAISETGADTGELFF
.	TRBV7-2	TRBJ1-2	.	TGTGCCAGCAGCCCGGGGGGCTCCAGGGTGGATGGCTACACCTTC	CASSPGGSRVDGYTF
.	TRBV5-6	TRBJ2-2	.	TGTGCCAGCAGCTTGGCCCTCAGGGGCCCCCACGGGGAGCTGTTTTTT	CASSLALRGPHGELFF
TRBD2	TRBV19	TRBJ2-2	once	TGTGCCAGTAATAGCGGGGGGGCCGTCACCGGGGAGCTGTTTTTT	CASNSGGAVTGELFF
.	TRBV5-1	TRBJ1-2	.	TGCGCCAGCAGCTTAGGACAGAACTTATCTGGCTACACCTTC	CASSLGQNLSGYTF
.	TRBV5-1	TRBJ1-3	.	TGCGCCAGCAGCCCACAGGGCGCTGGAAACACCATATATTTT	CASSPQGAGNTIYF
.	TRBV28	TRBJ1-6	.	TGTGCCAGCAGTCCTCACCCTAAGGCGACGAGGAGCTCCTATAATTCACCCCTCCACTTT	CASSPHPKATRSSYNSPLHF
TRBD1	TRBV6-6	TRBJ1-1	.	TGTGCCACCGCAAAACCGGGACAGCCGAACACTGAAGCTTTCTTT	CATAKPGQPNTEAFF
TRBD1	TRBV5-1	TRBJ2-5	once	TGCGCCAGCAGCCAAGGGACAGGTCAAGAGACCCAGTACTTC	CASSQGTGQETQYF
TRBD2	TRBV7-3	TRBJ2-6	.	TGTGCCAGCGGGCCCTGGGGGGGTAGAGTCTCTGGGGCCAACGTCCTGACTTTC	CASGPWGGRVSGANVLTF
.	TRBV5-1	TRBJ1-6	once	TGCGCCAGCAGCTTGGATCAGGGAAATAATTCACCCCTCCACTTT	CASSLDQGNNSPLHF
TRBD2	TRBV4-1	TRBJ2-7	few	TGCGCCAGCAGCCTGAGGTCCGGGACTAGCGGCTCCTACGAGCAGTACTTC	CASSLRSGTSGSYEQYF
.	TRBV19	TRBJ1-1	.	TGTGCCAGTAGAATAGTGGGGCTGGGGAACACTGAAGCTTTCTTT	CASRIVGLGNTEAFF
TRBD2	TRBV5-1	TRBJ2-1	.	TGCGCCAGCAGCTTGGAAGCGGGATACAATGAGCAGTTCTTC	CASSLEAGYNEQFF